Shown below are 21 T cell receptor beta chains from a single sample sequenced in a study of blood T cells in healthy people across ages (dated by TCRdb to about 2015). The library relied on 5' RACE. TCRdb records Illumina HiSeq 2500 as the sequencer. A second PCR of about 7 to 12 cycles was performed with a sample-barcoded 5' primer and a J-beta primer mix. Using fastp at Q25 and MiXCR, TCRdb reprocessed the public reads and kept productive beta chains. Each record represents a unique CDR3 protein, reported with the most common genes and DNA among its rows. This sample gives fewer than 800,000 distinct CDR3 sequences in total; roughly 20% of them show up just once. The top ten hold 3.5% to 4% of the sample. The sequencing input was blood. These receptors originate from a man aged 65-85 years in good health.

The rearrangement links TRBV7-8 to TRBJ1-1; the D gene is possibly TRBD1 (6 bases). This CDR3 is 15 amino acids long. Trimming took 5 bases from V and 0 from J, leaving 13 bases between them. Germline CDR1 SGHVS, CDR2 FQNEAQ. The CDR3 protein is CASSPREGVNTEAFF. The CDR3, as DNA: TGTGCCAGCAGCCCCCGGGAGGGGGTGAACACTGAAGCTTTCTTT.

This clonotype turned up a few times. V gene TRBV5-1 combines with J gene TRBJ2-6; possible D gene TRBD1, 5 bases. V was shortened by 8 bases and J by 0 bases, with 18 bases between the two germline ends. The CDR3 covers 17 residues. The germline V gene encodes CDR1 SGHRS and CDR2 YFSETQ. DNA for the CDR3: TGCGCCAGTACGCTCTCGAGTAGGGGCTCTGGGGCCAACGTCCTGACTTTC. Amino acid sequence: CASTLSSRGSGANVLTF.

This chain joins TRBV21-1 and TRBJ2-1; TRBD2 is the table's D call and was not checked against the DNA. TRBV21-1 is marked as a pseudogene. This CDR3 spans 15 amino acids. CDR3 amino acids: CASSKVVGSYNEQFF. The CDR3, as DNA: TGTGCCAGCAGCAAAGTCGTAGGGAGTTACAATGAGCAGTTCTTC.

The DNA of the CDR3 is TGTGCCAGTAGTATATCGAGGGTTGGTGAGCAGTTCTTC. Amino acids: CASSISRVGEQFF. The chain couples TRBV19 to TRBJ2-1, with D maybe TRBD2 (5 bases). Germline V gene data show CDR1 as LNHDA and CDR2 as SQIVND (reference sequence). Trimming pared 2 bases from V and 9 bases from J, leaving 11 bases between. The CDR3 has 13 residues.

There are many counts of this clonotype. The CDR3 coding sequence is TGTGCCAGCAGCTTTGAGGGCGGGCAGTTCTTC. Residues: CASSFEGGQFF. The chain couples TRBV5-5 to TRBJ2-5; possible D gene TRBD2, 5 bases. The DNA end is a closer match to TRBJ2-1, so the J assignment may be wrong. The CDR3 totals 11 residues. CDR1 SGHKS and CDR2 YYEKEE come from the germline V gene (reference sequence).

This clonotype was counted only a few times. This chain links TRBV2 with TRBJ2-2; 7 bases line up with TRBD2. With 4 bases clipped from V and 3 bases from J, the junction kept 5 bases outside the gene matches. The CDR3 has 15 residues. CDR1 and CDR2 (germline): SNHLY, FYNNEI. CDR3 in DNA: TGTGCCAGCAGTGCGGGCGGGAGACACACCGGGGAGCTGTTTTTT. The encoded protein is CASSAGGRHTGELFF.

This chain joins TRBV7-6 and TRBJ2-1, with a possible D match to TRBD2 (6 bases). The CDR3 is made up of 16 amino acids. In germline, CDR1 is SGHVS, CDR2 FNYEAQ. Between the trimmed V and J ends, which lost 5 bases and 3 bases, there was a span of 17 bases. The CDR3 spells CASSPTGTHGYNEQFF. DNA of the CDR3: TGTGCCAGCAGCCCTACCGGGACTCATGGCTACAATGAGCAGTTCTTC.

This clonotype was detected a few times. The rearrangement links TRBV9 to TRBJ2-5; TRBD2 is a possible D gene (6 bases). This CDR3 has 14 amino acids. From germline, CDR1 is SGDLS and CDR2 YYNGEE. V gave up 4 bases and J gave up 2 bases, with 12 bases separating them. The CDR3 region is CASSPSGVQETQYF. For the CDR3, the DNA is TGTGCCAGCAGCCCATCGGGAGTTCAAGAGACCCAGTACTTC. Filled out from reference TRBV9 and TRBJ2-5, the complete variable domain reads DSGVTQTPKHLITATGQRVTLRCSPRSGDLSVYWYQQSLDQGLQFLIQYYNGEERAKGNILERFSAQQFPDLHSELNLSSLELGDSALYFCASSPSGVQETQYFGPGTRLLVL.

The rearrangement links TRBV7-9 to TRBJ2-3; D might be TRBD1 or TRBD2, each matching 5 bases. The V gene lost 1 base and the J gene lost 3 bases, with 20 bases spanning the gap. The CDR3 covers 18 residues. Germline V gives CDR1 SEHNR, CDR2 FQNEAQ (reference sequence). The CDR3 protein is CASSLEARTGRRTDTQYF. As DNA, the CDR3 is TGTGCCAGCAGCTTAGAAGCCCGGACGGGACGGAGAACAGATACGCAGTATTTT. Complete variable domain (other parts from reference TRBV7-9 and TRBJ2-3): DTGVSQNPRHKITKRGQNVTFRCDPISEHNRLYWYRQTLGQGPEFLTYFQNEAQLEKSRLLSDRFSAERPKGSFSTLEIQRTEQGDSAMYLCASSLEARTGRRTDTQYFGPGTRLTVL.

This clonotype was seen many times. CDR3 region: CSARGTSTYEQYF. The CDR3 DNA is TGCAGTGCTAGGGGCACAAGTACCTACGAGCAGTACTTC. The gene calls are TRBV20-1 and TRBJ2-7; D is unresolved. Trimming took 3 bases from V and 2 from J, leaving 11 bases between them. From germline, CDR1 is DFQATT and CDR2 SNEGSKA (reference sequence). The CDR3 is 13 amino acids.

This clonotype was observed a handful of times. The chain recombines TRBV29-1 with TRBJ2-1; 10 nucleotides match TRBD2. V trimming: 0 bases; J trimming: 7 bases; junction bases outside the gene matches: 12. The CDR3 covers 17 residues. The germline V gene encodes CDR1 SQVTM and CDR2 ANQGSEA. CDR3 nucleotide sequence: TGCAGCGTTGAAGATGGTAAAAGCGGGAGGGCCTGGAATGAGCAGTTCTTC. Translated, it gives CSVEDGKSGRAWNEQFF.

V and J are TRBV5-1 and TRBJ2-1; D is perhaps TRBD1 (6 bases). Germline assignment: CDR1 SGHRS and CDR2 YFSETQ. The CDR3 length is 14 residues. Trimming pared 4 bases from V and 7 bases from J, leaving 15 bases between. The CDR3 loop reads CASSDNNRANEQFF. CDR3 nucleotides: TGCGCCAGCAGCGACAACAACAGGGCAAATGAGCAGTTCTTC.

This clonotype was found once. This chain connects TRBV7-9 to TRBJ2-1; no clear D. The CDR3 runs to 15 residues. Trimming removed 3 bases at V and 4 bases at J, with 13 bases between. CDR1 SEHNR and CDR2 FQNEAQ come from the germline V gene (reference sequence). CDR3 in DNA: TGTGCCAGCAGCTTGTCCGGGTTTGCATACAATGAGCAGTTCTTC. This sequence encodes CASSLSGFAYNEQFF. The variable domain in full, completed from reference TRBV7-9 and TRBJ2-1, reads DTGVSQNPRHKITKRGQNVTFRCDPISEHNRLYWYRQTLGQGPEFLTYFQNEAQLEKSRLLSDRFSAERPKGSFSTLEIQRTEQGDSAMYLCASSLSGFAYNEQFFGPGTRLTVL.

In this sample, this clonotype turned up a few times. For the CDR3, the DNA is TGTGCCAGCAGCTCTTCTGGCCTGGTCACTGAAGCTTTCTTT. It translates to CASSSSGLVTEAFF. The rearrangement uses TRBV7-3 and TRBJ1-1; D gene uncertain. Trimming stripped 4 bases from V and 4 bases from J, with 13 bases between. Germline V lookup: CDR1 SGHTA, CDR2 FQGTGA. This CDR3 has 14 amino acids.

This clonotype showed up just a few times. As DNA, the CDR3 is TGTGCCACCAGGTCTAGTTCCTCCTACAATGAGCAGTTCTTC. It specifies CATRSSSSYNEQFF. The gene calls are TRBV24-1 and TRBJ2-1; D gene unclear. Germline V gene data show CDR1 as KGHDR and CDR2 as SFDVKD. CDR3 length equals 14 residues. V lost 7 bases, J lost 0 bases, and 9 bases lay in between.

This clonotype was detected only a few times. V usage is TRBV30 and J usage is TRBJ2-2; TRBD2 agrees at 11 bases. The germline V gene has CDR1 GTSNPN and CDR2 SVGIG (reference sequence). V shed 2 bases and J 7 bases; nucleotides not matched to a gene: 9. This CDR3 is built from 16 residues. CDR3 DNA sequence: TGTGCCTGGAGTCTGACTAGCGGGGATCTTATCGGGGAGCTGTTTTTT. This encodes CAWSLTSGDLIGELFF.

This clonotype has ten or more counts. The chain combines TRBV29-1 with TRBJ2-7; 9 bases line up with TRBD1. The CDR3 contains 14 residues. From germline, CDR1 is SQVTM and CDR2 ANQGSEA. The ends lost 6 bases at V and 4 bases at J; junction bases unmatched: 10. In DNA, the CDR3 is TGCAGCGTAGCTACACCGGGACAGGGTTACGAGCAGTACTTC. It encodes CSVATPGQGYEQYF.

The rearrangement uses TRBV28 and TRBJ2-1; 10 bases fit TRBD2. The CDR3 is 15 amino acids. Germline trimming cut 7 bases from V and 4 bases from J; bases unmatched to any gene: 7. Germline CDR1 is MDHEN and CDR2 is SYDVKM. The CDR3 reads CASMVLTSGYNEQFF. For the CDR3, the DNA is TGTGCCAGCATGGTCCTGACTAGCGGGTACAATGAGCAGTTCTTC.

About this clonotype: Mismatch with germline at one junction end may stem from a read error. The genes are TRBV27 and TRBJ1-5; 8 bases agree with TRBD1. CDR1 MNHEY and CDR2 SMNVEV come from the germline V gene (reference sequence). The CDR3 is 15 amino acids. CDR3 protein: CASSYGTGSNQPQHF. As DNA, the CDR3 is TGTGCCAGTAGTTACGGGACAGGTAGCAATCAGCCCCAGCATTTT.

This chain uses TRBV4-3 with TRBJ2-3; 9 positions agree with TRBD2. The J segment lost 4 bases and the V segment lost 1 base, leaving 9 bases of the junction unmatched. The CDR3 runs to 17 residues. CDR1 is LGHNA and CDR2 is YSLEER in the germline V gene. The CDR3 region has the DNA TGCGCCAGCAGCCAAGTATATAGCGGGAGTAGGGCAGATACGCAGTATTTT. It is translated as CASSQVYSGSRADTQYF.

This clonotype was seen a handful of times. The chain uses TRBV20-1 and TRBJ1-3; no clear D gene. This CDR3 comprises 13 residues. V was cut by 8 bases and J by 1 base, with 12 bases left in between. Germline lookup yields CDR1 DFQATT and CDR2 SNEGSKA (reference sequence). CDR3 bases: TGCAGTACTTCGAAGGGTTCTGGAAACACCATATATTTT. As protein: CSTSKGSGNTIYF.